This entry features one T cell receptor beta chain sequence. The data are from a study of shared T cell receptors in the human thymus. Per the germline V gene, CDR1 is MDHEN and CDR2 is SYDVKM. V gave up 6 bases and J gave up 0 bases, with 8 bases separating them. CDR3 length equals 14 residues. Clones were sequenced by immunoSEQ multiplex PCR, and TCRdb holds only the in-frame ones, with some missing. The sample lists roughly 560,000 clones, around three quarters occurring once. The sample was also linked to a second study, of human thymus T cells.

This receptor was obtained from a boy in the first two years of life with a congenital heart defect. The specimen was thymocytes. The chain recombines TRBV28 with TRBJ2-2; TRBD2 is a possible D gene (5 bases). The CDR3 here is CASSTRPNTGELFF. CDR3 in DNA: TGTGCCAGCAGCACTAGACCGAACACCGGGGAGCTGTTTTTT.